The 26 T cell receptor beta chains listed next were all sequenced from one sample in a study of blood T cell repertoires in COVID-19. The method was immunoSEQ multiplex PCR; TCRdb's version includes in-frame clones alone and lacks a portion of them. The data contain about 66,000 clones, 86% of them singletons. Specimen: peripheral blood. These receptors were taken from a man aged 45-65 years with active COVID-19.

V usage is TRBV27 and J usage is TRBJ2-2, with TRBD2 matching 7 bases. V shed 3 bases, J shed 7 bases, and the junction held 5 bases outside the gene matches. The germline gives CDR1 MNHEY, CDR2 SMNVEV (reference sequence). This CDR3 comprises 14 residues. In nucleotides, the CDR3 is TGTGCCAGCAGTTTTCGGCGGGAGAACGGGGAGCTGTTTTTT. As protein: CASSFRRENGELFF.

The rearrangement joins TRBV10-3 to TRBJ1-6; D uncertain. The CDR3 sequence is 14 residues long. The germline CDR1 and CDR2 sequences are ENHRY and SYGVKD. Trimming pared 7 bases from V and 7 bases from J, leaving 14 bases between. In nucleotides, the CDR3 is TGTGCCATCAATTCTAACCCTGTCAATTCACCCCTCCACTTT. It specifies CAINSNPVNSPLHF.

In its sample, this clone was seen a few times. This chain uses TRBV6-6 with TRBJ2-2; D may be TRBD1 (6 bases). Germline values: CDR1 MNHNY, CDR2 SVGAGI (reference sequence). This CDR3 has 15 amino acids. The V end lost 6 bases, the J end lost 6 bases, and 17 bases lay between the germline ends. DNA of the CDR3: TGTGCCAGCAGAGATCGACAGGTCCAATCCGGGGAGCTGTTTTTT. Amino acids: CASRDRQVQSGELFF.

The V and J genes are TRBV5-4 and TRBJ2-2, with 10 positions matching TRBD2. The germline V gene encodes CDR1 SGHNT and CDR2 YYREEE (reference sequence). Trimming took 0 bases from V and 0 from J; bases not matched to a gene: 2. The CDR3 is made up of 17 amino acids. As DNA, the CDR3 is TGTGCCAGCAGCTTGGGACTAGCGGGTTCGAACACCGGGGAGCTGTTTTTT. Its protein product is CASSLGLAGSNTGELFF.

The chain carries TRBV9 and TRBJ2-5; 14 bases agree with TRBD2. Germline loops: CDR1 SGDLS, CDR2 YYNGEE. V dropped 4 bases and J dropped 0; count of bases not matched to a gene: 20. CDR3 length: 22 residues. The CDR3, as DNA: TGTGCCAGCAGCTTCCCGGGGGGAGACCGACCGGGACTAGCGGGGGACCAAGAGACCCAGTACTTC. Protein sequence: CASSFPGGDRPGLAGDQETQYF.

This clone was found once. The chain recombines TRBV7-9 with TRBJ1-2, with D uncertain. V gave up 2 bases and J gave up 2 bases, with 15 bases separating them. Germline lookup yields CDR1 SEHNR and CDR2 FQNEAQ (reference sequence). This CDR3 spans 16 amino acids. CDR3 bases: TGTGCCAGCAGCTTAATCCCCACCGGTAAAAACTATGGCTACACCTTC. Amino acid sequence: CASSLIPTGKNYGYTF.

CDR3 sequence: CASTQAAGAFTDTQYF. CDR3 DNA sequence: TGTGCCAGCACCCAGGCTGCGGGGGCCTTCACAGATACGCAGTATTTT. V is TRBV5-4 and J is TRBJ2-3, with D perhaps matching TRBD2 (7 bases). Germline V gene sequence: CDR1 SGHNT, CDR2 YYREEE (reference sequence). This CDR3 has 16 amino acids. Trimming left V 6 bases short and J 2 bases short, with 19 bases between.

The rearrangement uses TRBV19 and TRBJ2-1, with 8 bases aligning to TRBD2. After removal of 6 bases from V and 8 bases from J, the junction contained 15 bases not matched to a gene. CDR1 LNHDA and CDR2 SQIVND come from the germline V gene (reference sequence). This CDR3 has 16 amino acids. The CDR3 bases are TGTGCCAGTAGATCTTCAGGGCGGGGGGCATACCATGAGCAGTTCTTC. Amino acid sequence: CASRSSGRGAYHEQFF.

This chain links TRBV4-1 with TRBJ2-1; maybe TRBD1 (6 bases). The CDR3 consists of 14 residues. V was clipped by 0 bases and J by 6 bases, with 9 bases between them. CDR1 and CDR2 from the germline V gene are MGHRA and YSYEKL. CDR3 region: CASSQEEDSNEQFF. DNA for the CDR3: TGCGCCAGCAGCCAAGAGGAGGACAGCAATGAGCAGTTCTTC.

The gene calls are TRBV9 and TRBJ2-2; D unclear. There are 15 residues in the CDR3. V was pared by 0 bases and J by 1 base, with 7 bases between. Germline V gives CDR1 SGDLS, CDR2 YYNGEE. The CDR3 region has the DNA TGTGCCAGCAGCGTAGCTAGGTGGAACACCGGGGAGCTGTTTTTT. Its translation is CASSVARWNTGELFF. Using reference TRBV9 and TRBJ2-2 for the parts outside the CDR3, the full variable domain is DSGVTQTPKHLITATGQRVTLRCSPRSGDLSVYWYQQSLDQGLQFLIQYYNGEERAKGNILERFSAQQFPDLHSELNLSSLELGDSALYFCASSVARWNTGELFFGEGSRLTVL.

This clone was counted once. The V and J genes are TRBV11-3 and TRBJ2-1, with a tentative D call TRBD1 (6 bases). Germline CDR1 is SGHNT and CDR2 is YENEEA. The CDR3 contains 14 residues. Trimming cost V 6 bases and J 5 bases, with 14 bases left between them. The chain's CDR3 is CASRQGVGDNEQFF. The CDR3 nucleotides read TGTGCCAGCAGACAGGGTGTCGGCGACAATGAGCAGTTCTTC.

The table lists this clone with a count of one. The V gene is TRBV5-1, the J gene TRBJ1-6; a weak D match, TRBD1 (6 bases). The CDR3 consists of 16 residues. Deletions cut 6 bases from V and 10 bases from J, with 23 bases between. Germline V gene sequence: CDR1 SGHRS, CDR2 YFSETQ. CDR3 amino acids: CASTLGGGDFGSPLHF. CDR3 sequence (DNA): TGCGCCAGCACCCTAGGGGGGGGCGACTTCGGCTCACCCCTCCACTTT. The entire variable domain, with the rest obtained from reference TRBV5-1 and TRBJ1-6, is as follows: KAGVTQTPRYLIKTRGQQVTLSCSPISGHRSVSWYQQTPGQGLQFLFEYFSETQRNKGNFPGRFSGRQFSNSRSEMNVSTLELGDSALYLCASTLGGGDFGSPLHFGNGTRLTVT.

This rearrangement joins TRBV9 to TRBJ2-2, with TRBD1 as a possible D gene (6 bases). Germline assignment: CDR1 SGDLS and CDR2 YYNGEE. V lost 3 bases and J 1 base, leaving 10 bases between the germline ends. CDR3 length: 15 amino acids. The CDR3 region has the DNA TGTGCCAGCAGCGCCTTGGACAGGAACACCGGGGAGCTGTTTTTT. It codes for CASSALDRNTGELFF.

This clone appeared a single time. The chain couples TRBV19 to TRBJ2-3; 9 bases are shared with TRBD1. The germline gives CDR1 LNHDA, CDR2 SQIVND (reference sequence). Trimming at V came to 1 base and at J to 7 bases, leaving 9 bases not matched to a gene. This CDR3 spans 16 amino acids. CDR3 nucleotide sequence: TGTGCCAGTAGTATAGGGACCGGGACAGGGTATAATACGCAGTATTTT. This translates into CASSIGTGTGYNTQYF.

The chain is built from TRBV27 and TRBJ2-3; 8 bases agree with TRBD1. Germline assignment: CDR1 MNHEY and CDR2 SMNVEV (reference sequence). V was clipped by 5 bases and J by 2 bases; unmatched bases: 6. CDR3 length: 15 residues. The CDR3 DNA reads TGTGCCAGCAGTCCCGGGGACAGGTACACAGATACGCAGTATTTT. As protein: CASSPGDRYTDTQYF.

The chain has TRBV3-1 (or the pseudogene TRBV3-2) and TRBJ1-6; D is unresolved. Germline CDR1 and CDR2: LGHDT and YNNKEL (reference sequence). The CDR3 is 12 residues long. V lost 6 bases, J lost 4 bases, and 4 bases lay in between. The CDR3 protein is CASRAYNSPLHF. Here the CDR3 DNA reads TGTGCCAGCAGGGCATATAATTCACCCCTCCACTTT.

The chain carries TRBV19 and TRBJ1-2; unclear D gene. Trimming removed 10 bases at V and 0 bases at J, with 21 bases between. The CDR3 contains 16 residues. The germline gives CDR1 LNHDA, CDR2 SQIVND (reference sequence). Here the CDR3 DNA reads TGTGCCACCCTCGGACTGACCTATACAGCTAACTATGGCTACACCTTC. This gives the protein CATLGLTYTANYGYTF.

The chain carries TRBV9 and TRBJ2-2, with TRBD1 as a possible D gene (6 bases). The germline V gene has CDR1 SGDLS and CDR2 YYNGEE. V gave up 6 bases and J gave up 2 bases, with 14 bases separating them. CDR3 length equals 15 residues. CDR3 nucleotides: TGTGCCAGCACACTAACGGGACACAACACCGGGGAGCTGTTTTTT. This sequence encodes CASTLTGHNTGELFF.

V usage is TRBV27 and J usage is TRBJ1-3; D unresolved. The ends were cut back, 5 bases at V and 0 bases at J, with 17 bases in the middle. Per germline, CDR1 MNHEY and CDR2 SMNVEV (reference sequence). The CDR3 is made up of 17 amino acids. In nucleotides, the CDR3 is TGTGCCAGCAGTCCTCGTGGAGGGTGGGGCTCTGGAAACACCATATATTTT. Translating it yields CASSPRGGWGSGNTIYF.

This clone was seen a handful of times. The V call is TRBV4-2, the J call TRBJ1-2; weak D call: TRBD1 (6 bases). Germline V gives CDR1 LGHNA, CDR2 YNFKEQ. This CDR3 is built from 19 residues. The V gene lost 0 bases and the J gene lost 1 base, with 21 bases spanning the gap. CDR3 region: CASSQEFSGALTVNYGYTF. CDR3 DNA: TGTGCCAGCAGCCAAGAGTTTTCAGGGGCGCTCACCGTTAACTATGGCTACACCTTC.

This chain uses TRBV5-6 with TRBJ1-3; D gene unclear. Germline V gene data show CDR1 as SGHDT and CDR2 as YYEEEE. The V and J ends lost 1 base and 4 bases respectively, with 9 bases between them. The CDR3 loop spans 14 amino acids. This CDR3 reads CASSLRHRGNTIYF. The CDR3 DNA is TGTGCCAGCAGCTTGAGACACCGCGGAAACACCATATATTTT.

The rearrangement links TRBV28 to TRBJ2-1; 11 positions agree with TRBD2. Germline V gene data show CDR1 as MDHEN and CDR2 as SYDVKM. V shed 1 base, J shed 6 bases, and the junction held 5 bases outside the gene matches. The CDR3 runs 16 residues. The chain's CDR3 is CASSLSGSGRGNEQFF. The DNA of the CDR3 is TGTGCCAGCAGTTTATCGGGTAGCGGGAGGGGCAATGAGCAGTTCTTC.

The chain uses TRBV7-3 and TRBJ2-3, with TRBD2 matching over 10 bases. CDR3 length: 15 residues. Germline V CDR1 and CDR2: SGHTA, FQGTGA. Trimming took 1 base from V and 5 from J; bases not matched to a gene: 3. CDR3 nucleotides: TGTGCCAGCAGCTTAAATGTAGCGGGGGGAGATACGCAGTATTTT. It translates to CASSLNVAGGDTQYF.

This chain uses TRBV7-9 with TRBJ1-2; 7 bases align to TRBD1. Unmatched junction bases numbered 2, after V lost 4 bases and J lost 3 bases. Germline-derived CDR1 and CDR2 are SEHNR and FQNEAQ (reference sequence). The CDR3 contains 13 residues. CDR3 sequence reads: CASSYTGDYGYTF. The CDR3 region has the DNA TGTGCCAGCAGCTATACAGGGGACTATGGCTACACCTTC.

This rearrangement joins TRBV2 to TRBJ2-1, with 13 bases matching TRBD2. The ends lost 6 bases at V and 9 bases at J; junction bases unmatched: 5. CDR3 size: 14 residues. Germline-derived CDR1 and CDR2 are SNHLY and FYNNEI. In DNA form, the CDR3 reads TGTGCCAGCAGCCCCAGACTAGCGGGGGGTGAGCAGTTCTTC. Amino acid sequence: CASSPRLAGGEQFF.

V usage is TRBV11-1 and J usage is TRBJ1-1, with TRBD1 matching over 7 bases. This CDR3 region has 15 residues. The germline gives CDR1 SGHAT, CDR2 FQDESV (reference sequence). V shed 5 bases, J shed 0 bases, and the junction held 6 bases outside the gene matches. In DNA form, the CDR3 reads TGTGCCAGCAGCCCAACGGACAGGATGAACACTGAAGCTTTCTTT. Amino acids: CASSPTDRMNTEAFF.